This record covers a single T cell receptor beta chain. Its antigen is as yet unknown. This entry belongs to a study of cytomegalovirus exposure and HLA in healthy donors. Method: immunoSEQ multiplex PCR; TCRdb's copy keeps in-frame clones and lacks some. The data show 200,000 to 250,000 clones, approximately 87% seen once. Whole-study results and caveats: One later analysis, an examination of the 120 validation repertoires, found that first-cohort TCR clusters tended to co-occur in them. Most TCR sequences were rare, but some public TCRs occurred in many donors. In vitro data verified a few CMV-associated chains as specific for CMV antigens.

The validation cohort, a group of 90 to 150 subjects, included the donors and was separate from the roughly 670-subject first cohort. The germline gives CDR1 SGDLS, CDR2 YYNGEE. With V trimmed by 3 bases and J by 5 bases, 3 bases remained unmatched. There are 14 residues in the CDR3. The clonotype was recovered from a woman between 18 and 29 years old in good health and CMV-seronegative. Sequencing was performed on PBMCs. The chain has TRBV9 and TRBJ2-7; 12 nucleotides agree with TRBD2. The CDR3 coding sequence is TGTGCCAGCAGCGGTCGGACTAGCGGGAACGAGCAGTACTTC. The encoded protein is CASSGRTSGNEQYF.